Sequencing of this TCR beta chain was carried out in a study of chemoradiotherapy in HPV16-positive cancers. Study-wide findings and caveats: For HPV16-positive patients, expanding HPV-responsive T cells associated with longer recurrence-free survival. Candidate HPV-specific clones and E7-related TCR motifs grew in tumor during treatment.

Over chemoradiotherapy, repertoires were sampled more than once. Comments on this clone: Its antigen is not identified.

The CDR3 has 15 amino acids. Germline trimming cut 4 bases from V and 8 bases from J; bases unmatched to any gene: 8. Germline lookup yields CDR1 LNHNV and CDR2 YYDKDF (reference sequence). Repertoires were generated with immunoSEQ multiplex PCR, while TCRdb's copy carries only in-frame clones and drops some. The table includes 29,000 or so clones, 93% detected once. Material: blood, obtained from a patient who underwent chemoradiotherapy. The receptor's source is a human donor with HPV-associated anogenital cancer. The rearrangement links TRBV15 to TRBJ2-1; 10 nucleotides line up with TRBD2. DNA of the CDR3: TGTGCCACCAGCATTGGAGCGGGGGGGCTTGATGAGCAGTTCTTC. It specifies CATSIGAGGLDEQFF.